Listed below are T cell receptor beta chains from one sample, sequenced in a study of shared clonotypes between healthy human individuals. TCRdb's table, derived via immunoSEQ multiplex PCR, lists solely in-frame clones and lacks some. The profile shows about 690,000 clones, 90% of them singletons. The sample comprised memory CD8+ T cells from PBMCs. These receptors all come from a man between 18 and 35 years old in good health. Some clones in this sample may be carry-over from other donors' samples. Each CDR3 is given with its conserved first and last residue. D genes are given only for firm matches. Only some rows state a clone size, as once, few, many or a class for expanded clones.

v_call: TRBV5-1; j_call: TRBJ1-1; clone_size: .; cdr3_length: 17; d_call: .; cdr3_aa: CASSLAFGQTLNTEAFF; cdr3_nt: TGCGCCAGCAGCTTGGCCTTTGGACAGACCCTGAACACTGAAGCTTTCTTT
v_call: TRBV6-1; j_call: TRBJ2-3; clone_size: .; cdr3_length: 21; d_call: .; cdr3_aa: CASSEALLATTLTSSTDTQYF; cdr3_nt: TGTGCCAGCAGTGAAGCGCTTCTAGCGACTACTTTAACTTCTAGCACAGATACGCAGTATTTT
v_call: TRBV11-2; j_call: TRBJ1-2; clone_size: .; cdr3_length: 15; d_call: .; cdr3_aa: CASSLTPGTVYGYTF; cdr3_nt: TGTGCCAGCAGCCTAACCCCTGGGACCGTGTATGGCTACACCTTC
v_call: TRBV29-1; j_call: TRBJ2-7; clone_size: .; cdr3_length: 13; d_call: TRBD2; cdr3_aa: CSVEWASGYEQYF; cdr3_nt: TGCAGCGTTGAATGGGCTAGCGGGTACGAGCAGTACTTC
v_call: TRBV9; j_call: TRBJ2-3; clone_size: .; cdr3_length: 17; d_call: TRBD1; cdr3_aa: CASSLDRGGLRGNTQYF; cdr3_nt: TGTGCCAGCAGCCTCGACCGAGGGGGCCTGAGGGGAAATACGCAGTATTTT
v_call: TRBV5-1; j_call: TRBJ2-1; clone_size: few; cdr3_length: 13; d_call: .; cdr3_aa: CASSLYVENEQFF; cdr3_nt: TGCGCCAGCAGCTTGTATGTTGAGAATGAGCAGTTCTTC
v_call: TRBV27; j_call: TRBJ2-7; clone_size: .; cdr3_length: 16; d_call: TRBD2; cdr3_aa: CASSFSSGSTVLEQYF; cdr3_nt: TGTGCCAGCAGTTTTTCTAGCGGGAGTACAGTCCTCGAGCAGTACTTC
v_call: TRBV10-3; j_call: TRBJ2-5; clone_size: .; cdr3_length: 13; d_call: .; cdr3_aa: CAITDNGHETQYF; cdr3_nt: TGTGCCATCACGGACAATGGTCACGAGACCCAGTACTTC
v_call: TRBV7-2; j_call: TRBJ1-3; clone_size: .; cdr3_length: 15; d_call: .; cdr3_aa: CASSFNHFSGNTIYF; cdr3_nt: TGTGCCAGCAGCTTCAATCACTTCTCTGGAAACACCATATATTTT
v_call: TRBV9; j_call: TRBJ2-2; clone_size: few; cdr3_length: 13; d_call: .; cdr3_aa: CASSVAGFGELFF; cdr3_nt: TGTGCCAGCAGCGTAGCGGGTTTCGGGGAGCTGTTTTTT
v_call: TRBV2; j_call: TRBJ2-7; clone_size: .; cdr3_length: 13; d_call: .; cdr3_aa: CASGSLPSYEQYF; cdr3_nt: TGTGCCAGCGGAAGCCTACCATCCTACGAGCAGTACTTC
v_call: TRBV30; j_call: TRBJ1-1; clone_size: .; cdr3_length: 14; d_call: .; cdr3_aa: CAWIKDHQGTEAFF; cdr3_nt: TGTGCCTGGATCAAGGACCACCAGGGTACTGAAGCTTTCTTT
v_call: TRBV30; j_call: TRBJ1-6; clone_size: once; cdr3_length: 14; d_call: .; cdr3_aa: CAWSLEFYNSPLHF; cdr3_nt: TGTGCCTGGAGTCTAGAATTTTATAATTCACCCCTCCACTTT
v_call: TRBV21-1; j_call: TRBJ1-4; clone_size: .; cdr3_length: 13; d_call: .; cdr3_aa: CASSDRSHEKLFF; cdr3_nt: TGTGCCAGCAGCGACAGGAGCCATGAAAAACTGTTTTTT
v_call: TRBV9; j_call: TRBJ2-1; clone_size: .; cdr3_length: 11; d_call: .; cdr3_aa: CASSVYNEQFF; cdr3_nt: TGTGCCAGCAGCGTTTACAATGAGCAGTTCTTC
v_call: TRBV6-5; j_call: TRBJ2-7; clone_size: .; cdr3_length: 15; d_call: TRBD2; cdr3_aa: CASSYSSGRASEQYF; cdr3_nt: TGTGCCAGCAGTTACTCGAGCGGGAGGGCTAGCGAGCAGTACTTC
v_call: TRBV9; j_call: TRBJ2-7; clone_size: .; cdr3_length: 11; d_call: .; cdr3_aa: CASSVGSEQYF; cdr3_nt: TGTGCCAGCAGCGTAGGAAGCGAGCAGTACTTC
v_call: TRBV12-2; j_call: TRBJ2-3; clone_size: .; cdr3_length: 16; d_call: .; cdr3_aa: CASHPRMTFSTDTQYF; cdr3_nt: TGTGCAAGTCACCCAAGGATGACTTTTAGCACAGATACGCAGTATTTT
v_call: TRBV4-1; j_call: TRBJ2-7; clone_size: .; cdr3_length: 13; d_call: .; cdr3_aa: CASSQDGAGEQYF; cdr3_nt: TGCGCCAGCAGCCAAGATGGGGCTGGAGAGCAGTACTTC
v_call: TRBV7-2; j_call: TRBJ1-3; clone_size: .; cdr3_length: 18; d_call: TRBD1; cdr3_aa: CASSFPGQGLVSGNTIYF; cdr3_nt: TGTGCCAGCAGCTTCCCGGGACAGGGCCTCGTCTCTGGAAACACCATATATTTT
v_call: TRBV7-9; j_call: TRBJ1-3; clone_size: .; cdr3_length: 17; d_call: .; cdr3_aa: CASRSLRSDYSGNTIYF; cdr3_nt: TGTGCCAGCAGGTCCTTGAGGAGCGACTACTCTGGAAACACCATATATTTT
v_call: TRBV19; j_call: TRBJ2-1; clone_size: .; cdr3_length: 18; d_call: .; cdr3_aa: CASSMGTRVTWTSNEQFF; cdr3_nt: TGTGCCAGTAGTATGGGTACGCGCGTAACCTGGACTTCCAATGAGCAGTTCTTC
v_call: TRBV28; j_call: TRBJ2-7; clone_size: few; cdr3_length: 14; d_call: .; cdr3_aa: CASSFDGVHWEQYF; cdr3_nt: TGTGCCAGCAGTTTCGACGGGGTTCATTGGGAGCAGTACTTC
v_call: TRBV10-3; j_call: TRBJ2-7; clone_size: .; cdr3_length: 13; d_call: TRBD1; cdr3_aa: CATGAGGAGEQYF; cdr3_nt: TGTGCCACAGGGGCAGGGGGCGCAGGGGAGCAGTACTTC
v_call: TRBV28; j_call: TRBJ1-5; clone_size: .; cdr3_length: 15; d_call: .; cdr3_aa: CASSPPRTRNQPQHF; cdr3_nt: TGTGCCAGCAGTCCCCCACGGACCCGTAATCAGCCCCAGCATTTT
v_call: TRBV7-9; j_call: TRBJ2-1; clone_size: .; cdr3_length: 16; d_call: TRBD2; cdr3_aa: CASSLGTGGDRDEQFF; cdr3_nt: TGTGCCAGCAGCTTAGGAACGGGAGGCGACCGCGATGAGCAGTTCTTC
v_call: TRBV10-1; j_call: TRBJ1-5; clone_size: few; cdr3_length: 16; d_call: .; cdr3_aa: CASSESWGTENQPQHF; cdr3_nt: TGCGCCAGCAGTGAGTCGTGGGGGACGGAGAATCAGCCCCAGCATTTT
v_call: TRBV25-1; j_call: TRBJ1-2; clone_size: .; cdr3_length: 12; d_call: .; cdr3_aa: CASRGGGSGYTF; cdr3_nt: TGTGCCAGCAGGGGGGGTGGCTCTGGCTACACCTTC
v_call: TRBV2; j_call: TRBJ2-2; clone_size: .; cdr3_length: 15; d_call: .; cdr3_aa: CASSEEFGQPGELFF; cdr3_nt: TGTGCCAGCAGTGAAGAGTTTGGCCAACCCGGGGAGCTGTTTTTT
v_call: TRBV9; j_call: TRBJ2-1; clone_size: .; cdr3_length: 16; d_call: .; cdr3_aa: CASSVGRQELYNEQFF; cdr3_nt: TGTGCCAGCAGCGTAGGGAGGCAGGAGCTATACAATGAGCAGTTCTTC
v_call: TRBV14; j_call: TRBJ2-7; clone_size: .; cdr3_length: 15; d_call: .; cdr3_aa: CASSRARLGYYEQYF; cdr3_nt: TGTGCCAGCAGCCGAGCCCGACTAGGGTACTACGAGCAGTACTTC
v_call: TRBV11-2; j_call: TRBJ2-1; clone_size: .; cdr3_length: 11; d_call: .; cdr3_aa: CAGGPYNEQFF; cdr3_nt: TGTGCAGGGGGGCCCTACAATGAGCAGTTCTTC
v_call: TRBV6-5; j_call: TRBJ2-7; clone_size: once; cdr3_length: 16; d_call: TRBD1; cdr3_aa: CASSYSHGTVSYEQYF; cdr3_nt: TGTGCCAGCAGTTACTCGCACGGGACAGTCTCCTACGAGCAGTACTTC
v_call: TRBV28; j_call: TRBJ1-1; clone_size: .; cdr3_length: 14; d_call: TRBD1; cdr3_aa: CASRKGTGGTEAFF; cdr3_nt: TGTGCCAGCAGAAAAGGGACAGGGGGCACTGAAGCTTTCTTT
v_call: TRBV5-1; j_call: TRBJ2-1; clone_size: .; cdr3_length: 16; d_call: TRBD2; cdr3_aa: CASSPGLAESYNEQFF; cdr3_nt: TGCGCCAGCAGCCCTGGACTAGCGGAATCCTACAATGAGCAGTTCTTC
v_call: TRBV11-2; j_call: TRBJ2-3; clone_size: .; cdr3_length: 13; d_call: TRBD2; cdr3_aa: CASSERGIQGGYF; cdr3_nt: TGTGCCAGCAGCGAGCGGGGTATCCAGGGAGGATATTTT
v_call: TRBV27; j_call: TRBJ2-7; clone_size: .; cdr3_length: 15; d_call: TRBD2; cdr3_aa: CASSLPSGRPYEQYF; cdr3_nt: TGTGCCAGCAGTTTACCTAGCGGGAGGCCCTACGAGCAGTACTTC
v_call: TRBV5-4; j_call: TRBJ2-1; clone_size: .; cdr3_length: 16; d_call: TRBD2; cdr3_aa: CASSSEPGLAPNEQFF; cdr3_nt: TGTGCCAGCAGCTCAGAACCGGGACTAGCGCCGAATGAGCAGTTCTTC
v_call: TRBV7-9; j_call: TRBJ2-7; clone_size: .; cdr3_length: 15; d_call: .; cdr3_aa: CASSSTRRTSYEQYF; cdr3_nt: TGTGCCAGCAGCAGTACAAGGAGAACATCCTACGAGCAGTACTTC
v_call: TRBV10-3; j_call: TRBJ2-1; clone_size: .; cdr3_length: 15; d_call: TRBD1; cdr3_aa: CAIRPDRGRQSEQFF; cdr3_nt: TGTGCCATCAGACCCGACAGGGGACGGCAAAGTGAGCAGTTCTTC
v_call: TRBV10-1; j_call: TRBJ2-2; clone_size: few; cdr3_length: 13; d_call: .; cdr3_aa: CASSEHRVGELFF; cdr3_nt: TGCGCCAGCAGTGAGCACAGGGTGGGCGAGCTGTTTTTT
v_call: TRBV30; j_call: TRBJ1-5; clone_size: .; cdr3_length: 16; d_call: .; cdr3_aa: CAWSGPDSYSNQPQHF; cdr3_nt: TGTGCCTGGAGCGGCCCCGACAGCTATAGCAATCAGCCCCAGCATTTT
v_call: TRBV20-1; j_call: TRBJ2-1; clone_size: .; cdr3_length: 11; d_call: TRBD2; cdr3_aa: CSARELNEQFF; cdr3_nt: TGCAGTGCGCGGGAGCTCAATGAGCAGTTCTTC
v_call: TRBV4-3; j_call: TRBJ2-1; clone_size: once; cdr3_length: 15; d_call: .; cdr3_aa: CASSQGQGGYNEQFF; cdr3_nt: TGCGCCAGCAGCCAAGGTCAGGGCGGCTACAATGAGCAGTTCTTC
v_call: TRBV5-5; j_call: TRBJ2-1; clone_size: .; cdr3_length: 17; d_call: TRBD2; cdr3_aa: CASSLGLAGGPHNEQFF; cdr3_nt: TGTGCCAGCAGCCTGGGACTAGCGGGAGGGCCTCACAATGAGCAGTTCTTC
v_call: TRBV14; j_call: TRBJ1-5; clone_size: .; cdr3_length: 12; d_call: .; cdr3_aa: CASSQENQPQHF; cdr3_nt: TGTGCCAGCAGCCAAGAAAATCAGCCCCAGCATTTT
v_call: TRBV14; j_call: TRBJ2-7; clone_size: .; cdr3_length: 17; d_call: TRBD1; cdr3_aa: CASSQVRTTGEFYEQYF; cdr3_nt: TGTGCCAGCAGCCAAGTTAGAACGACAGGGGAGTTCTACGAGCAGTACTTC
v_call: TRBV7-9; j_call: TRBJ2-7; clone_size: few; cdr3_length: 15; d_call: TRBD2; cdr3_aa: CASSLEAGVTYEQYF; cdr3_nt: TGTGCCAGCAGCTTAGAAGCGGGGGTCACTTACGAGCAGTACTTC
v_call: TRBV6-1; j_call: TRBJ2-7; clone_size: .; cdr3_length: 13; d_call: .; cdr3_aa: CASSDRDHYEQYF; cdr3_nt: TGTGCCAGCAGTGATCGGGATCACTACGAGCAGTACTTC
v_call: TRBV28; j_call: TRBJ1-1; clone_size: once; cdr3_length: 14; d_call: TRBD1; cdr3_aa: CASRLTGLNTEAFF; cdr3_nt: TGTGCCAGCAGACTGACAGGGCTGAACACTGAAGCTTTCTTT
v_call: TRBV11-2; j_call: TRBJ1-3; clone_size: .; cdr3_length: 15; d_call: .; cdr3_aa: CASSLFASSGNTIYF; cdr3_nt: TGTGCCAGCAGCCTCTTCGCCAGCTCTGGAAACACCATATATTTT
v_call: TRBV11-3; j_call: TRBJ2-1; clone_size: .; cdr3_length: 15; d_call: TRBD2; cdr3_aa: CASSPTSEAAYEQFF; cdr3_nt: TGTGCCAGCAGCCCCACTAGCGAGGCAGCCTACGAGCAGTTCTTC
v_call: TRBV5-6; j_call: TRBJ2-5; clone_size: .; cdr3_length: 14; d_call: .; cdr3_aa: CASSLVGPQQTQYF; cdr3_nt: TGTGCCAGCAGCTTGGTGGGACCCCAGCAGACCCAGTACTTC